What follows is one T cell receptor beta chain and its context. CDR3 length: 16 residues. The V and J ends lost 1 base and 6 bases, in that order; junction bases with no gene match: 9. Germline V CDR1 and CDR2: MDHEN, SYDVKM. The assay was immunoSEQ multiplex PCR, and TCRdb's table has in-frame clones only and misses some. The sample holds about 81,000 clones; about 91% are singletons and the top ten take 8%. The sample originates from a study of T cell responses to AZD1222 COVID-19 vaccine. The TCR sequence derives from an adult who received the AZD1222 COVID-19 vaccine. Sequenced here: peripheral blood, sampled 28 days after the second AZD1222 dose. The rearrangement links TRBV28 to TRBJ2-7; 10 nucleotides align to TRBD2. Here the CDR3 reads CASSLFASGSRGEQYF. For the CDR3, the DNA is TGTGCCAGCAGTTTATTTGCTAGCGGGAGCCGTGGCGAGCAGTACTTC.